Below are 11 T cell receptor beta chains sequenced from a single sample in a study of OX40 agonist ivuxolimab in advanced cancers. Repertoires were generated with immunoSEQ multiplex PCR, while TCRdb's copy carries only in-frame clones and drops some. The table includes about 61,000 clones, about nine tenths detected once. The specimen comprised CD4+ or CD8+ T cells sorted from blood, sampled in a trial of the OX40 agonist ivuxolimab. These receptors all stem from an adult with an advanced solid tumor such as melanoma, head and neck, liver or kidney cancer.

CDR3 in DNA: TGCGCCAGCAGCTTCCGGGACAGGGGTGGTGAAAAACTGTTTTTT. Its protein product is CASSFRDRGGEKLFF. V gene TRBV4-1 combines with J gene TRBJ1-4; 10 bases line up with TRBD1. With V trimmed by 5 bases and J by 7 bases, 7 bases remained unmatched. This CDR3 region has 15 residues. Per germline, CDR1 MGHRA and CDR2 YSYEKL.

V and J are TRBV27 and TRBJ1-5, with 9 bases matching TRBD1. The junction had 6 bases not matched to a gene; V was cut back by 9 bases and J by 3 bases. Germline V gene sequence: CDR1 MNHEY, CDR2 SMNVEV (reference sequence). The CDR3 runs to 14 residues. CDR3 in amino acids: CARGTGKPNQPQHF. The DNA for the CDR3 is TGTGCCAGGGGGACAGGGAAACCCAATCAGCCCCAGCATTTT.

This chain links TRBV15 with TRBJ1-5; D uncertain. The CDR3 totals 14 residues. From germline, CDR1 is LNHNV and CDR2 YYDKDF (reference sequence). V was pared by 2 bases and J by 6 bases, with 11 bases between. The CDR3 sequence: CATSRLRGSQPQHF. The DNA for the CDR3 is TGTGCCACCAGCAGACTCCGGGGATCTCAGCCCCAGCATTTT.

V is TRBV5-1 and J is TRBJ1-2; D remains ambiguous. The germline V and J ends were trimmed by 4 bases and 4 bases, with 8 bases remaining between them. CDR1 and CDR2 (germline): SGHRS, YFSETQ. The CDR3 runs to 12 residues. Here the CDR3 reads CASSPGLYGYTF. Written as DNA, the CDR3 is TGCGCCAGCAGCCCGGGCCTCTATGGCTACACCTTC.

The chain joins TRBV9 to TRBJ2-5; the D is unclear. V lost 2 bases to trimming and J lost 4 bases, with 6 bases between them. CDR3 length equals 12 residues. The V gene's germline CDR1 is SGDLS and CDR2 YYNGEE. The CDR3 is CASSVSGETQYF. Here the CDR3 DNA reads TGTGCCAGCAGCGTGTCCGGAGAGACCCAGTACTTC.

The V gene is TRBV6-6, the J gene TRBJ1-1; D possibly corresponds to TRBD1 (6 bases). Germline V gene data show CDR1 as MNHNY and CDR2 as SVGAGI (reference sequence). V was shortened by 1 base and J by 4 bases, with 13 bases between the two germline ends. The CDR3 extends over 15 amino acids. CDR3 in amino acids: CASSYFGGGSTEAFF. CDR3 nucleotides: TGTGCCAGCAGTTACTTTGGGGGCGGGAGCACTGAAGCTTTCTTT.

DNA for the CDR3: TGTGCCAGCAGACAACACGGCAGTTACTACGAGCAGTACTTC. Protein sequence: CASRQHGSYYEQYF. The V call is TRBV28, the J call TRBJ2-7, with D unresolved. Germline CDR1 MDHEN, CDR2 SYDVKM. The germline V and J ends were trimmed by 6 bases and 3 bases, with 15 bases remaining between them. The CDR3 totals 14 residues.

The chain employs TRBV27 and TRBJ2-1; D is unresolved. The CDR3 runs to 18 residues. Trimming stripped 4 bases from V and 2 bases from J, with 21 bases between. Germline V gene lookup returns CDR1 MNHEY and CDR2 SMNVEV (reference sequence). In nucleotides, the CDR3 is TGTGCCAGCAGTTCCTCCACCCCTGATACGGTCCCCTACAATGAGCAGTTCTTC. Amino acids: CASSSSTPDTVPYNEQFF.

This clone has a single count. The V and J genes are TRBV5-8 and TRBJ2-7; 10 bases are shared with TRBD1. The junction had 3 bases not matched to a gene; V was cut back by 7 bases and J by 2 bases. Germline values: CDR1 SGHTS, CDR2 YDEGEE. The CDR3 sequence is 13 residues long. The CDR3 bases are TGTGCCAGCCGGGACAGGGGACCCTACGAGCAGTACTTC. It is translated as CASRDRGPYEQYF.

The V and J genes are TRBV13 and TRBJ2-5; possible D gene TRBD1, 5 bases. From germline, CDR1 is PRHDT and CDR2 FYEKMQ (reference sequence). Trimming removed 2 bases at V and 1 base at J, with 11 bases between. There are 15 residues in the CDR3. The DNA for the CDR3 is TGTGCCAGCAGCTTAAGGGGTGGGTTCCAAGAGACCCAGTACTTC. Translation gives CASSLRGGFQETQYF.

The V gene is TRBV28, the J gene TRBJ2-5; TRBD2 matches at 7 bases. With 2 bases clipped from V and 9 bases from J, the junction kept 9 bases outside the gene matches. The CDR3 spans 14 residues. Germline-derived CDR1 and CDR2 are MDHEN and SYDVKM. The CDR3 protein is CASSLRAGHGSQYF. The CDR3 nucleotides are TGTGCCAGCAGTTTACGAGCGGGGCATGGATCCCAGTACTTC.